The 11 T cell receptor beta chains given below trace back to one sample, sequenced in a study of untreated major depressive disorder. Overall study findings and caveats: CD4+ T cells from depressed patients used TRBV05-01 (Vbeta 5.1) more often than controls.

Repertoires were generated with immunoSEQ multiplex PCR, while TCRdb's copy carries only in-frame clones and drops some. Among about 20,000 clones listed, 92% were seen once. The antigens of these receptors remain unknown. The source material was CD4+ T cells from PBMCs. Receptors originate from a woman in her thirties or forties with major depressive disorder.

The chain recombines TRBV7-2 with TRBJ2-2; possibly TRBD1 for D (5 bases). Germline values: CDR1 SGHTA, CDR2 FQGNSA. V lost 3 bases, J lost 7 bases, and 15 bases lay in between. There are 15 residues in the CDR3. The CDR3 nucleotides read TGTGCCAGCAGCTTTAGCCAGGGCCCCGACGGGGAGCTGTTTTTT. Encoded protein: CASSFSQGPDGELFF.

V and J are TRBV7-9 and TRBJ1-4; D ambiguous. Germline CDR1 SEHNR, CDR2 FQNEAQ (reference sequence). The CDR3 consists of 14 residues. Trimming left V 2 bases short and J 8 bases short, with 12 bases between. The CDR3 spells CASSLSAGSEKLFF. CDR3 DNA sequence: TGTGCCAGCAGCTTAAGTGCAGGTAGCGAAAAACTGTTTTTT.

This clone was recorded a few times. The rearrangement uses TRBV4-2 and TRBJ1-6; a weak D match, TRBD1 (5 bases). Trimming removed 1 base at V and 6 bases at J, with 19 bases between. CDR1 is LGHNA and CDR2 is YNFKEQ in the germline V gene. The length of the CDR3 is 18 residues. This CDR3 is CASSQVLSGGVGNSPLHF. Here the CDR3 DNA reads TGTGCCAGCAGCCAAGTCCTTTCTGGAGGGGTTGGTAATTCACCCCTCCACTTT.

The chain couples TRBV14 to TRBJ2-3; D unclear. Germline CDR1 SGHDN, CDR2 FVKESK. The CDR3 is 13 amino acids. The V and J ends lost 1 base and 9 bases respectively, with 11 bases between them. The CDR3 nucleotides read TGTGCCAGCAGCCAAGCCCCTCTTGGAACGCAGTATTTT. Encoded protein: CASSQAPLGTQYF.

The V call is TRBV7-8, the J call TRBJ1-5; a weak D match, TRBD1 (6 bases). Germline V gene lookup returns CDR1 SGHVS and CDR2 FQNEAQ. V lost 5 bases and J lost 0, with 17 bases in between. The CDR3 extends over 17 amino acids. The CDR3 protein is CASSPWTASYSNQPQHF. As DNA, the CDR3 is TGTGCCAGCAGCCCTTGGACAGCCAGTTATAGCAATCAGCCCCAGCATTTT.

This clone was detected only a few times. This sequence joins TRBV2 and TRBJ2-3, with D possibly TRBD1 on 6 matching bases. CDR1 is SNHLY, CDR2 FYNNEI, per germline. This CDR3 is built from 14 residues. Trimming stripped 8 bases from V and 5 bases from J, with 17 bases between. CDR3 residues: CASQNRDRLDTQYF. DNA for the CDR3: TGTGCCAGCCAAAACAGGGATAGGTTAGATACGCAGTATTTT.

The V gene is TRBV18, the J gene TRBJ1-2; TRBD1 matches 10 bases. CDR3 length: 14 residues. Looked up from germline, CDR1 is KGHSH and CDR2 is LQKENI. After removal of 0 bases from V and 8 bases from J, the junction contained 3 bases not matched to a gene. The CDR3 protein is CASSPPTGGLGYTF. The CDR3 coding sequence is TGTGCCAGCTCACCACCGACAGGGGGCTTAGGCTACACCTTC.

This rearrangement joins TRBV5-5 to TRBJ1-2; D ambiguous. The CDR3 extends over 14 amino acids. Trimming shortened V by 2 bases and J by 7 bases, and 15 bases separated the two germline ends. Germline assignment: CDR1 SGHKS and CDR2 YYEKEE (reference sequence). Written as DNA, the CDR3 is TGTGCCAGCAGCTTACCGGGAACCTCCATTGGCTACACCTTC. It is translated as CASSLPGTSIGYTF.

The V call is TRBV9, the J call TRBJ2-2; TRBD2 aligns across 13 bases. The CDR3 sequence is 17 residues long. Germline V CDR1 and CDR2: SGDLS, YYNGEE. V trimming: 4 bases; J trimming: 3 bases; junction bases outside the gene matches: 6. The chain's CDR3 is CASSHGLAGADTGELFF. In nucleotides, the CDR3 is TGTGCCAGCAGCCACGGACTAGCGGGGGCCGACACCGGGGAGCTGTTTTTT.

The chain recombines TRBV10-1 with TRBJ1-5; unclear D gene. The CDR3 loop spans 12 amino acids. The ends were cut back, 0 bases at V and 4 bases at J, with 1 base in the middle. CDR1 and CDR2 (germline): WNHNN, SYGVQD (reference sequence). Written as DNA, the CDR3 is TGCGCCAGCAGTGAGTCGAATCAGCCCCAGCATTTT. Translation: CASSESNQPQHF.

The DNA of the CDR3 is TGTGCCAGCAGCCAAGATTGGGTAACGGGGATTCCCTACACCTTC. Encoded protein: CASSQDWVTGIPYTF. This chain joins TRBV4-2 and TRBJ1-2; D remains unclear. V was trimmed by 0 bases and J by 10 bases, leaving 18 bases between them. The length of the CDR3 is 15 residues. Germline CDR1 is LGHNA and CDR2 is YNFKEQ.